A single sample gave rise to the 19 T cell receptor beta chains below, sequenced in a study of tumor-infiltrating lymphocytes in primary liver carcinoma. The researchers produced TCR beta cDNA from about 510 ng total RNA with a constant-region primer. Sequencing libraries for TCR beta derived from three nested multiplex PCR rounds that used slightly modified ARM-PCR. The two initial PCR rounds, approximately 10 cycles each, used TRBV1-TRBV30 forward and C-beta reverse primers. TCRdb recomputed calls from the multiplex PCR reads with MiXCR, one row per CDR3 protein. The sample holds about 320,000 distinct CDR3 sequences, approximately 54% seen once. Out of unsorted whole blood came the blood RNA, and germline DNA was extracted as well. Sequenced: peripheral blood. These TCRs come from a woman in her 30s with primary liver carcinoma and hepatitis B virus infection.

The sample holds many counts of this clonotype. The chain carries TRBV11-2 and TRBJ2-1, with 7 bases aligning to TRBD2. The CDR3 totals 16 residues. Germline V gene data show CDR1 as SGHAT and CDR2 as FQNNGV. V shed 1 base and J 4 bases; nucleotides not matched to a gene: 7. CDR3 in amino acids: CASSLVLEGLYNEQFF. The DNA of the CDR3 is TGTGCCAGCAGCTTAGTACTAGAGGGACTATACAATGAGCAGTTCTTC.

The chain has TRBV12-5 and TRBJ1-5; 8 bases align to TRBD1. V lost 3 bases, J lost 5 bases, and 18 bases stayed unmatched. CDR1 is LGHNT, CDR2 FRNRAP, per germline. The CDR3 is 19 amino acids. The CDR3 protein is CASGLDRGLQGIEDQPQHF. The CDR3 nucleotides read TGTGCTAGTGGTTTAGACAGGGGACTACAGGGGATAGAGGATCAGCCCCAGCATTTT. Full variable domain (missing parts from reference TRBV12-5 and TRBJ1-5): DARVTQTPRHKVTEMGQEVTMRCQPILGHNTVFWYRQTMMQGLELLAYFRNRAPLDDSGMPKDRFSAEMPDATLATLKIQPSEPRDSAVYFCASGLDRGLQGIEDQPQHFGDGTRLSIL.

Note on this clonotype: One end of the junction does not line up with germline, which may come from a read error. CDR3 loop: CASSYSGTGDSPIHF. The CDR3 DNA reads as TGTGCCAGCAGTTACTCCGGGACAGGGGATTCACCCATCCACTTT. The chain has TRBV6-5 and TRBJ1-6, with 10 nucleotides matching TRBD1. This CDR3 contains 15 residues. Germline-derived CDR1 and CDR2 are MNHEY and SVGAGI.

This clonotype has just a few counts. The genes are TRBV12-3 or TRBV12-4 and TRBJ1-5; D gene ambiguous. The CDR3 runs to 15 residues. V was cut by 6 bases and J by 0 bases, with 12 bases left in between. The CDR3 nucleotides are TGTGCCAGCAGCCTCGACCGATATAGCAATCAGCCCCAGCATTTT. Translation: CASSLDRYSNQPQHF.

This clonotype has just one count. The CDR3 carries no conserved terminal phenylalanine or tryptophan, so it likely arises from a read error. This rearrangement joins TRBV6-2 or TRBV6-3 to TRBJ1-1, with 8 bases matching TRBD1. Germline trimming cut 0 bases from V and 4 bases from J; bases unmatched to any gene: 1. The CDR3 totals 14 residues. Germline loops: CDR1 MNHEY, CDR2 SVGEGT. This CDR3 is CASSYSTGGTEAFL. The CDR3 region has the DNA TGTGCCAGCAGTTACTCAACAGGGGGCACTGAAGCTTTCCTT.

Of note for this clonotype: A junction boundary mismatches the germline segment, possibly from a read error. V and J are TRBV11-1 and TRBJ1-2; possibly TRBD1 for D (6 bases). This CDR3 is built from 13 residues. Germline V gene data show CDR1 as SGHAT and CDR2 as FQDESV (reference sequence). CDR3 region: CTSSPRRGGGYTF. In DNA form, the CDR3 reads TGTACCAGCAGCCCCCGAAGGGGGGGCGGCTACACCTTC.

The J gene is TRBJ2-3, the V gene TRBV4-3; D is undetermined. This CDR3 is built from 16 residues. V lost 3 bases and J lost 8, with 21 bases in between. The germline V gene encodes CDR1 LGHNA and CDR2 YSLEER. The CDR3 loop reads CASSQRPPSLAGTQYF. The CDR3 coding sequence is TGCGCCAGCAGCCAGCGACCACCATCCCTTGCAGGTACGCAGTATTTT.

Regarding this clonotype: This may arise from a read error, as a much more abundant clone is one base away. The V and J genes are TRBV4-1 and TRBJ2-2, with unresolved D. CDR1 is MGHRA and CDR2 is YSYEKL in the germline V gene. V shed 0 bases and J shed 7 bases, with 15 bases lying between them. CDR3 length equals 16 residues. As DNA, the CDR3 is TGCGCCAGCAGCCAAGATTCAGGTCGGATTGTCGGGGAGCTGTTTTTT. As protein: CASSQDSGRIVGELFF.

Note on this clonotype: A much larger clone sits a single nucleotide away, making a read error possible. The rearrangement uses TRBV5-4 and TRBJ2-5; unclear D gene. The DNA matches TRBJ2-1 better at its end, which makes the J call doubtful. The CDR3 sequence is 11 residues long. CDR1 is SGHNT and CDR2 is YYREEE in the germline V gene (reference sequence). The CDR3: CANSDHMEQFF. The CDR3 DNA reads as TGTGCCAACAGCGACCATATGGAGCAGTTCTTC.

This clonotype has a count of ten or more. The chain is built from TRBV12-3 or TRBV12-4 and TRBJ1-2, with 9 bases fitting TRBD1. V lost 6 bases and J lost 8; bases outside the gene matches: 4. The CDR3 consists of 12 residues. The CDR3 nucleotides read TGTGCCAGCAGAACAGGGGGCGCCGGCTACACCTTC. It is translated as CASRTGGAGYTF.

This clonotype was observed a few times. This rearrangement joins TRBV4-2 to TRBJ2-3; TRBD2 agrees at 9 bases. V shed 6 bases, J shed 3 bases, and the junction held 7 bases outside the gene matches. Germline V CDR1 and CDR2: LGHNA, YNFKEQ. The CDR3 runs 15 residues. In nucleotides, the CDR3 is TGTGCCAGCAGAACACTAGCGGGCAAAACAGATACGCAGTATTTT. Its protein is CASRTLAGKTDTQYF.

Of note for this clonotype: A much bigger clone sits one base away, suggesting this may be a read error. The chain has TRBV4-1 and TRBJ1-2; D is unclear. The CDR3 sequence is 12 residues long. Germline CDR1 MGHRA, CDR2 YSYEKL. The CDR3 spells CASSQDYYGYIF. DNA of the CDR3: TGCGCCAGCAGCCAAGATTACTATGGCTACATCTTC.

For this clonotype: A much larger clone differs by one base, so this may be a read error. This CDR3 reads CSVGRQPQETQYF. Here the CDR3 DNA reads TGCAGCGTTGGGAGGCAACCCCAAGAGACCCAGTACTTC. The chain carries TRBV29-1 and TRBJ2-5; the D gene is possibly TRBD2 (5 bases). The germline V and J ends were trimmed by 4 bases and 1 base, with 10 bases remaining between them. Germline CDR1 and CDR2: SQVTM and ANQGSEA. This CDR3 contains 13 residues.

As regards this clonotype: Sequence at one end of the junction differs from germline and may be a read error. This rearrangement joins TRBV12-3 or TRBV12-4 to TRBJ2-1; 11 bases fit TRBD2. This CDR3 region has 15 residues. CDR3 loop: CAGTLSGTSGLEEFF. In nucleotides, the CDR3 is TGTGCCGGCACCCTGTCCGGGACTAGCGGACTTGAGGAGTTCTTC.

The chain employs TRBV18 and TRBJ2-5; either TRBD1 or TRBD2 may supply D (6 bases each). This CDR3 comprises 14 residues. V lost 3 bases to trimming and J lost 5 bases, with 13 bases between them. In germline, CDR1 is KGHSH, CDR2 LQKENI. The chain's CDR3 is CASSPWGARETQYF. The CDR3 DNA reads TGTGCCAGCTCACCTTGGGGGGCTCGGGAGACCCAGTACTTC.

This clonotype was recorded a few times. The chain is built from TRBV10-3 and TRBJ2-7; the match to TRBD2 covers 8 bases. Germline V lookup: CDR1 ENHRY, CDR2 SYGVKD. Trimming cost V 7 bases and J 6 bases; bases outside gene matches: 8. This CDR3 has 13 residues. The CDR3: CAIKPAGAGEQYF. The CDR3 DNA reads as TGTGCCATCAAACCAGCGGGAGCAGGCGAGCAGTACTTC.

Concerning this clonotype itself: At one of its ends the junction is not consistent with the germline gene, which may arise from a read error. In DNA, the CDR3 is TGCAGCGTTGAAAAGGGGGGGGCAGCCACAGATTCGCAGTATTTT. This encodes CSVEKGGAATDSQYF. The chain is built from TRBV29-1 and TRBJ2-3, with D maybe TRBD2 (7 bases). CDR3 size: 15 residues. CDR1 and CDR2 (germline): SQVTM, ANQGSEA.

Worth noting for this clonotype: The junction departs from the called germline gene at one end, perhaps through a read error. The chain combines TRBV6-1 with TRBJ1-6; D is perhaps TRBD1 (5 bases). The length of the CDR3 is 16 residues. The germline V gene encodes CDR1 MNHNS and CDR2 SASEGT. CDR3 nucleotide sequence: TGTGTCAGCATCCTTACCGAGGCGGACATAAAGGGGCCCCTCCACTTT. Translation: CVSILTEADIKGPLHF.

With respect to this clonotype: The CDR3 does not end in the conserved phenylalanine or tryptophan, so this is likely a read error. The chain has TRBV11-2 and TRBJ2-3; D uncertain. CDR3 length equals 14 residues. Germline V CDR1 and CDR2: SGHAT, FQNNGV. The CDR3 loop is CASSRALPTDTQYS. The CDR3 nucleotides are TGTGCTAGCAGCCGTGCCCTCCCCACAGATACGCAGTATTCT.